These 5 T cell receptor beta chains originate from one sample sequenced in a study of CD8 T cells in Susac syndrome. Reverse transcription used about 0.5 to 1 ug RNA and random hexamers. TCRdb fed the immunoSEQ multiplex PCR reads into MiXCR, producing one record per CDR3 protein. The table has 150,000 to 200,000 distinct CDR3 sequences, under 95% seen once. Sequencing input: CD4+ T cells from PBMCs. These receptors all come from a human donor in good health.

This sequence joins TRBV19 and TRBJ1-1; D unclear. The germline V gene has CDR1 LNHDA and CDR2 SQIVND (reference sequence). Trimming left V 1 base short and J 5 bases short, with 14 bases between. The CDR3 has 15 amino acids. CDR3: CASSIAKISRTEAFF. CDR3 sequence (DNA): TGTGCCAGTAGTATAGCTAAAATTTCACGGACTGAAGCTTTCTTT.

This rearrangement joins TRBV7-2 to TRBJ2-1; 8 positions agree with TRBD2. The V gene's germline CDR1 is SGHTA and CDR2 FQGNSA. Trimming cost V 5 bases and J 7 bases; bases outside gene matches: 7. The CDR3 loop spans 14 amino acids. CDR3 in amino acids: CASSPGAGGNEQFF. CDR3 bases: TGTGCCAGCAGCCCAGGGGCGGGGGGTAATGAGCAGTTCTTC.

The V and J genes are TRBV10-3 and TRBJ2-5; D unresolved. The CDR3 length is 13 residues. Per the germline V gene, CDR1 is ENHRY and CDR2 is SYGVKD. Trimming pared 4 bases from V and 1 base from J, leaving 7 bases between. The CDR3 reads CAISATAQETQYF. As DNA, the CDR3 is TGTGCCATCAGTGCGACTGCCCAAGAGACCCAGTACTTC.

The chain has TRBV20-1 and TRBJ2-1; 10 bases line up with TRBD2. Trimming cost V 5 bases and J 0 bases; bases outside gene matches: 7. The CDR3 loop spans 16 amino acids. The germline gives CDR1 DFQATT, CDR2 SNEGSKA (reference sequence). The CDR3 region is CSAWTSGRSSYNEQFF. CDR3 nucleotides: TGCAGTGCTTGGACTAGCGGAAGGAGCTCCTACAATGAGCAGTTCTTC.

The gene calls are TRBV28 and TRBJ1-5; D possibly corresponds to TRBD1 (6 bases). This CDR3 has 14 residues. Trimming took off 3 bases at V and 7 bases at J, with 13 bases between the two ends. Germline assignment: CDR1 MDHEN and CDR2 SYDVKM. CDR3 sequence reads: CASSFGGPGQPQHF. CDR3 in DNA: TGTGCCAGCAGTTTCGGGGGCCCCGGGCAGCCCCAGCATTTT.